This T cell receptor beta chain was observed in a study of blood T cell repertoires in COVID-19. Sequencing was performed with immunoSEQ multiplex PCR; in TCRdb, only in-frame clones are kept and a portion is missing. The sample yields approximately 150,000 clones, 85% seen once. The specimen was peripheral blood. This clonotype originated in a woman between 50 and 59 years old with COVID-19, enrolled during active disease.

CDR3 in amino acids: CASSSGPGYNEQYF. In DNA, the CDR3 is TGTGCCAGCAGCTCCGGCCCGGGGTATAACGAGCAGTACTTC. The chain combines TRBV11-3 with TRBJ2-7; maybe TRBD2 (5 bases). V dropped 4 bases and J dropped 5 bases, with 15 bases sitting between them. This CDR3 region has 14 residues. Germline CDR1 reads SGHNT; CDR2 reads YENEEA. Combining the CDR3 with reference TRBV11-3 and TRBJ2-7 gives the whole variable domain EAGVVQSPRYKIIEKKQPVAFWCNPISGHNTLYWYLQNLGQGPELLIRYENEEAVDDSQLPKDRFSAERLKGVDSTLKIQPAELGDSAVYLCASSSGPGYNEQYFGPGTRLTVT.